The entry below gives a single T cell receptor beta chain sequence along with its context. In its sample, this clonotype was seen a few times. Its antigen has not been determined. No quality values exist for individual bases; no much larger clone is one base distant. These data are taken from a study of blood T cells in healthy people across ages (dated by TCRdb to the mid-2010s). About the study as a whole: In model experiments, template switching captured about one uniquely barcoded TCR beta cDNA molecule for every two T cells. The study measured age-related changes in TCR beta repertoire diversity using deep sequencing normalized with unique cDNA molecular identifiers. The donors were split into four age groups: young (average about 16 years), middle-aged (about 40), aged (roughly 68) and long-lived (82). To avoid experimental bias, donors of different ages were spread randomly across the sequencing lanes. Using the same blood draw, the study looked at two additional independent replicas of 1 million unique cDNA reads for two donors, one aged 18 to 30 and the other aged 80 or older.

Library preparation employed 5' RACE. Sequencer: Illumina HiSeq 2500. A second PCR of roughly 6 to 12 cycles was performed with a sample-barcoded 5' primer and a J-beta primer mix. Each TCR beta cDNA molecule received a unique molecular identifier from a template-switch 5' adaptor carrying 12 random nucleotides. At least 2.5 million CDR3-containing paired-end reads were obtained from each sample. First-strand cDNA synthesis was performed from all RNA using the Mint cDNA synthesis kit, with priming by a TRBC-specific oligonucleotide. After uracil-DNA glycosylase treatment, a first 18-cycle PCR used universal primers M1SS and BC2_uni_R on all cDNA. The study's processing was this. Normalization of each sample was performed by random selection of 1 million high-quality reads, each carrying a distinct molecular identifier. Instead of being binned into consensus sequences, reads with shared molecular identifiers were discarded. MiTCR, set to a Q25 quality threshold and the strictest error-elimination algorithm, was used for CDR3 identification, clonotype clustering and error correction. Lower-bound total TCR beta diversity was estimated with a nonparametric unseen species model using Euler transformation. TCRdb trimmed public reads at Q25 via fastp, called clones via MiXCR and kept in-frame beta chains. Rows are combined by CDR3 protein, so each entry shows the most common genes and DNA. For this entry, the V and J calls and clone size follow TCRdb and not the study's own pipeline. The sample table records 1,100,000 or so distinct CDR3 sequences; 45% of these occur just once. The ten top clones hold 18% of the sample.

The study at large found these results: Estimates of total diversity based on one million sequenced T cells were regarded as lower bounds and as underestimates. Because profiling used bulk unsorted PBMCs, naive and antigen-experienced compartments could not be compared conclusively. The CMV infection status of donors was not known, potentially confounding age-related changes in expanded clonotypes. Compared with the aged group, the long-lived group had more naive CD4+ T cells, fewer expanded clones and increased TCR diversity, suggesting age selection. As age increased, observed TCR beta diversity per million T cells dropped in a roughly linear way, and a significant reduction was already evident by age about 40. A strong correlation was found between observed TCR beta diversity and the percentage of naive T cells measured by flow cytometry.

Taken from the germline V gene, the CDR1 and CDR2 loops are SNHLY and FYNNEI. At the junction V is shortened by 10 bases and J by 0 bases; bases outside the gene matches: 14. The CDR3 starts with the cysteine, ends with the phenylalanine, and has 18 residues. The read is trimmed to its CDR3 DNA, 54 bases read in frame from base 1. The approximately 39 donors, aged about 6 to 95 years, were systemically healthy Caucasian individuals from Russia. About 9.6 milliliters of peripheral blood were collected from each donor into EDTA-treated Vacutainer tubes. PBMCs were isolated by Ficoll-Paque density-gradient centrifugation, with at least 6 million obtained per sample. Total RNA was extracted from PBMCs with Trizol reagent, with at least 5.5 micrograms obtained per sample. Naive CD45RAhigh/CD27high T cell percentages were measured by flow cytometry on a PBMC aliquot from every donor.

The origin of this receptor is a woman in her fifties or sixties in good health. The rearranged chain carries TRBV2 and TRBJ2-6; the junction holds 8 bases that match TRBD1. The specimen was blood. The CDR3 region reads CATKIARGQTSGANVLTF. The DNA sequence is as follows: TGTGCCACGAAAATCGCCAGGGGGCAGACCTCTGGGGCCAACGTCCTGACTTTC.